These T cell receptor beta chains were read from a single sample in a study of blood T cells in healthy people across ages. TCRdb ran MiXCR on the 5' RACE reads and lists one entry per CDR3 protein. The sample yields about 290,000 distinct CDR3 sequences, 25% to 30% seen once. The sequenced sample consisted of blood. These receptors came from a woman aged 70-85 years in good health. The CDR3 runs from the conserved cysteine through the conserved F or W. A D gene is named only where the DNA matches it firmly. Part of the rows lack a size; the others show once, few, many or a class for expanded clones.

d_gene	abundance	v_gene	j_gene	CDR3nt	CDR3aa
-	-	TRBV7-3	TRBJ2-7	TGTGCCAGCAGCTTAGAAGGGTTCGGAGAGCAGTACTTC	CASSLEGFGEQYF
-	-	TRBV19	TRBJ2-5	TGTGCCAGTAGTATGGATGGGAGGAAGACCCAGTACTTC	CASSMDGRKTQYF
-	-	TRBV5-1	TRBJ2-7	TGCGCCAGCAGCTCCCGTGAAGGGATCTTCGACGAGCAGTACTTC	CASSSREGIFDEQYF
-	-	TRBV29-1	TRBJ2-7	TGCAGCGGCTTACTTGTACAATACGAGCAGTACTTC	CSGLLVQYEQYF
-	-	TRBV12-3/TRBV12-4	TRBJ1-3	TGTGCCAGCAGTTTTCAGGGAGCAGGCAGAGGAAACACCATATATTTT	CASSFQGAGRGNTIYF
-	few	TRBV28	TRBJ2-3	TGTGCCAGCGGCAGTAGGTGGGGCCACCCAGATACGCAGTATTTT	CASGSRWGHPDTQYF
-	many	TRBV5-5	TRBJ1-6	TGTGCCAGCAGCTTTAGGAATCAGGTCGGACCTTCACCCCTCCACTTT	CASSFRNQVGPSPLHF
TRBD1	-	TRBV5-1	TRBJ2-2	TGCGCCAGCAGCTTGGATTCAGGGGGCAGCGGGGAGCTGTTTTTT	CASSLDSGGSGELFF
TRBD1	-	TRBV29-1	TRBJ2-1	TGCAGCGTTGGACAGGGTGGGAATGAGCAGTTCTTC	CSVGQGGNEQFF
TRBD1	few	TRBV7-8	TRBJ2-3	TGTGCCAGCAGCTATAGGCGGGACAGGGAAACCACAGATACGCAGTATTTT	CASSYRRDRETTDTQYF
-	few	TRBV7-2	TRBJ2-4	TGTGCCAGCAGCTTTCCGGTGGGCAAAAACATTCAGTACTTC	CASSFPVGKNIQYF
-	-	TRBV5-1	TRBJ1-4	TGCGCCAGCAGCAGGGATGGGGGGGCCATGGAGAAACTGTTTTTT	CASSRDGGAMEKLFF
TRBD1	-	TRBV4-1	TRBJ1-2	TGCGCCAGCAGCCAAGATTTGGCAGGGGGGAACTATGGCTACACCTTC	CASSQDLAGGNYGYTF
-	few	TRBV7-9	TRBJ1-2	TGTGCCAGCAGCCGTGCCGGTGGCAGGGATACAAACTATGGCTACACCTTC	CASSRAGGRDTNYGYTF
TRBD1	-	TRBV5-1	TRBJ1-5	TGCGCCAGCAGCGAGACAGGGAGTAATGATCAGCCCCAGCATTTT	CASSETGSNDQPQHF
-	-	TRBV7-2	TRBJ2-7	TGTGCCAGCAGCTTAGAAAAGAAACGGGGCTACGAGCAGTACTTC	CASSLEKKRGYEQYF
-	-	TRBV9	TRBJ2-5	TGTGCCAGCAGCGTAGATTTAGTTTTGGAGACCCAGTACTTC	CASSVDLVLETQYF
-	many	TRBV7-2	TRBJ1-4	TGTGCCAGCAGCCCCATGAGGGTTGCAACTAATGAAAAACTGTTTTTT	CASSPMRVATNEKLFF
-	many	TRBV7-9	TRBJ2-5	TGTGCCAGCAGCTTAGGGGGAGAAGAGACCCAGTACTTC	CASSLGGEETQYF
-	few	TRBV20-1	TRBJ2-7	TGCAGTGCGACCCGAGACCGCGAGCAGTACTTC	CSATRDREQYF
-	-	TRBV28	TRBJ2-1	TGTGCCAGCAGTTTACCGGGACCCCATTTTTACAATGAGCAGTTCTTC	CASSLPGPHFYNEQFF
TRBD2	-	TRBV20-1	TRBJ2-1	TGCAGTGCTCATAGCGGGAGGGAGTACAATGAGCAGTTCTTC	CSAHSGREYNEQFF
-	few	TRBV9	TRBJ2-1	TGTGCCAGCAGCGCTGTGGACTTTCGAAATGAGCAGTTCTTC	CASSAVDFRNEQFF
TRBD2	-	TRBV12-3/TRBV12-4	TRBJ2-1	TGTGCCAGCAGGAAAACTAGCGGCCCTTACAATGAGCAGTTCTTC	CASRKTSGPYNEQFF
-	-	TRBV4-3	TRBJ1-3	TGCGCCAGCAGCCAGGAGCTCCGAAACACCATATATTTT	CASSQELRNTIYF
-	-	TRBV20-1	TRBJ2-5	TGCAGTGCTAGACCGCTAGAGACCCAGTACTTC	CSARPLETQYF
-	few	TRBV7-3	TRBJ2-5	TGTGCCAGCAGCTTAATGGGCGGGGTCCAAGAGACCCAGTACTTC	CASSLMGGVQETQYF
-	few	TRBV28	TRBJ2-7	TGTGCCAGCACCCTTTTGGGCACCTCCTACGAGCAGTACTTC	CASTLLGTSYEQYF
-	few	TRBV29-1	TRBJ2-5	TGCAGCGTAACAATGGGGGGAGAGACCCAGTACTTC	CSVTMGGETQYF
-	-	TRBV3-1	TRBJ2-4	TGTGCCAGCAGCCCCTCAGGGGAAATGTCCAAAAACATTCAGTACTTC	CASSPSGEMSKNIQYF
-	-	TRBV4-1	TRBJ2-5	TGCGCCAGCAGCCAGATGAGAGGACTGGGGGAGACCCAGTACTTC	CASSQMRGLGETQYF
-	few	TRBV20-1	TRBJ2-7	TGCAGTGCTCTTGATAGTCCTCCTAACTCCTACGAGCAGTACTTC	CSALDSPPNSYEQYF
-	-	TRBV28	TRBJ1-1	TGTGCCAGCAGGGTAACACAGAACACTGAAGCTTTCTTT	CASRVTQNTEAFF
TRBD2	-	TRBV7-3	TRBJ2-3	TGTGCCAACAGCCCCCCGGGAGGGGGTCCAGATACGCAGTATTTT	CANSPPGGGPDTQYF
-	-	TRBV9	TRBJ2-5	TGTGCCAGCAGCGCCCGAGATCGAACGTCGGAGACCCAGTACTTC	CASSARDRTSETQYF
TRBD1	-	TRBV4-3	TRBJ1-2	TGCGCCAGCAGCCAGAGCCTACAGGGGGCAGGTGGCTACACCTTC	CASSQSLQGAGGYTF
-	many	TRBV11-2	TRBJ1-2	TGTGCCAGCAGCTTAGAGCCGGAGGACTATGGCTACACCTTC	CASSLEPEDYGYTF
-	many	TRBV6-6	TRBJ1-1	TGTGCCAGCAGCTCGGATAACACTGAAGCTTTCTTT	CASSSDNTEAFF
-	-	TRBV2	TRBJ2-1	TGTGCCAGCAGTGAATCCTGGAAGTACAATGAGCAGTTCTTC	CASSESWKYNEQFF
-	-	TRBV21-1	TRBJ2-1	TGTGCCAGCAGCAAGAGCCGACACAATGAGCAGTTCTTC	CASSKSRHNEQFF
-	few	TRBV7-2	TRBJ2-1	TGTGCCAGCGCCGGAAGCTCCTACAATGAGCAGTTCTTC	CASAGSSYNEQFF
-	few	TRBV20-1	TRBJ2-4	TGCAGTGCTAGCCCACCCGGGGAAAACATTCAGTACTTC	CSASPPGENIQYF
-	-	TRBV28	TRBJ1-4	TGTGCCAGCACTACCTTGGGGCGGGAGGAAAAACTGTTTTTT	CASTTLGREEKLFF
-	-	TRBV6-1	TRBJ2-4	TGTGCCAGCGTATTGAGAGGGGCCGAAAAAAACATTCAGTATTTC	CASVLRGAEKNIQYF
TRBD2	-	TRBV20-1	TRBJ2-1	TGCAGTGCTCGACCTAGGGGCGGGAGGGGCTACAATGAGCAGTTCTTC	CSARPRGGRGYNEQFF
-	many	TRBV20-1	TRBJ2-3	TGCAGTGCTCCCGATATCAGGCTCAGTCTAGATACGCAGTATTTT	CSAPDIRLSLDTQYF
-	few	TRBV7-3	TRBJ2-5	TGTGCCAGCAGCTTTCACTCTGGGGGGACCCAGTACTTC	CASSFHSGGTQYF
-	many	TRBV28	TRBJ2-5	TGTGCCAGCAGTCCTGCGGGAACAGCACAAGAGACCCAGTACTTC	CASSPAGTAQETQYF
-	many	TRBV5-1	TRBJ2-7	TGCGCCAGCAGCTTAGATCAGCCCGGTTCCGGCGAGCAGTACTTC	CASSLDQPGSGEQYF
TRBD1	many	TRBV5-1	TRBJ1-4	TGCGCCAGCAGCCCAGGGGGCTCTAGGGAAAAACTGTTTTTT	CASSPGGSREKLFF
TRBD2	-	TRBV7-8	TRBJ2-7	TGTGCCAGCAGCTTATGGGGACTAGACCCCTACGAGCAGTACTTC	CASSLWGLDPYEQYF
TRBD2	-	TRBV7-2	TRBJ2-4	TGTGCCAGCAGCCTGGGACTGGGACTAGTCAAAAACATTCAGTACTTC	CASSLGLGLVKNIQYF
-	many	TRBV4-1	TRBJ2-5	TGCGCCAGCAGCCAAAGGGAGGGGGCCTTCGAGACCCAGTACTTC	CASSQREGAFETQYF
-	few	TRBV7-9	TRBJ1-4	TGTGCCAGCAGCTCCCCCGTAATAAGGGGTTATGAAAAACTGTTTTTT	CASSSPVIRGYEKLFF
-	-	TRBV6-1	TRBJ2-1	TGTGCCAGCAGTGAAGCGGTATTCTCCTACAATGAGCACTTCTTC	CASSEAVFSYNEHFF
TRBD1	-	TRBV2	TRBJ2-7	TGTGCCAGCAGTGAAAGAGGTGGGACAGGGACTACCGAGCAGTACTTC	CASSERGGTGTTEQYF